The source of this T cell receptor (beta chain) is a study of vaccination effects on CD4 cells after COVID-19. Antigen-specific CD4+ T cells expanded by the ViraFEST assay with viral peptide pools were then sequenced. Culture proceeded for 10 days, and CD4+ T cells were then isolated. Documented for the person is a PCR-confirmed SARS-CoV-2 infection occurring between March and December 2020. This clone was picked up one time. Its specificity is unknown. After removal of 0 bases from V and 8 bases from J, the junction contained 10 bases not matched to a gene. CDR1 and CDR2 (germline): SGHKS, YYEKEE (reference sequence). This CDR3 comprises 16 residues. Produced via immunoSEQ multiplex PCR; TCRdb's table is partial and in-frame only. In the table there are tens of thousands of clones, around 73% of which are singletons.

The origin of this receptor is a human donor who had a prior SARS-CoV-2 infection. The V and J genes are TRBV5-5 and TRBJ2-2, with 7 nucleotides matching TRBD1. Sequencing was performed on CD4+ T cells from PBMCs cultured with HCoV-NL63 spike peptides, taken before COVID-19 vaccination. CDR3 in amino acids: CASSLVMTGMGGELFF. The CDR3 DNA reads as TGTGCCAGCAGCTTGGTCATGACAGGGATGGGGGGGGAGCTGTTTTTT.